This TCR beta chain was captured in a study of PD-L1 blockade in urothelial cancer. Study-level points and caveats: Lower than median blood TCR clonality before treatment predicted better survival.

Losses at the gene ends were 3 bases for V and 4 bases for J; bases not matched to a gene: 2. The germline CDR1 and CDR2 sequences are GTSNPN and SVGIG (reference sequence). The CDR3 consists of 14 residues. Time point here: peripheral blood 6 weeks after treatment start. It was locally advanced or metastatic urothelial carcinoma that patients had. Individual patients had between 1 and 8 samples, taken pretreatment and on-treatment. Profiled with immunoSEQ multiplex PCR; TCRdb holds only in-frame clones, not every one. This sample carries 45,000 to 60,000 clones, 70% to 90% of them seen once, and the ten largest clones take 2% to 3%. As concerns this clone: Its antigen is still unknown.

This TCR was sampled from a man in his 60s with urothelial cancer. V usage is TRBV30 and J usage is TRBJ2-7; 14 bases align to TRBD2. This specimen consisted of PBMCs, obtained around atezolizumab (anti-PD-L1) treatment. This CDR3 reads CAWSRLAGGYEQYF. Here the CDR3 DNA reads TGTGCCTGGAGCCGACTAGCGGGGGGGTACGAGCAGTACTTC.